A single TCR beta chain is shown here with its context. The data derive from a study of T cell repertoires in cytomegalovirus infection. V lost 5 bases to trimming and J lost 7 bases; unmatched junction nucleotides: 9. This CDR3 comprises 15 residues. From germline, CDR1 is MNHNS and CDR2 SASEGT. MiXCR, applied by TCRdb to the reads, yields one record per CDR3 protein. Here the sample spans under 100,000 distinct CDR3 sequences, about 3.8% being singletons. The clonotype was recovered from a human donor in good health (CMV status not recorded). Some clones in this sample may be carry-over from other donors' samples. The sample taken for sequencing was PBMCs. The chain couples TRBV6-1 to TRBJ1-4; 8 positions agree with TRBD1. In DNA form, the CDR3 reads TGTGCCAGCAGTTTCACCCAGGGGGCGGGTGAAAAACTGTTTTTT. Protein sequence: CASSFTQGAGEKLFF.